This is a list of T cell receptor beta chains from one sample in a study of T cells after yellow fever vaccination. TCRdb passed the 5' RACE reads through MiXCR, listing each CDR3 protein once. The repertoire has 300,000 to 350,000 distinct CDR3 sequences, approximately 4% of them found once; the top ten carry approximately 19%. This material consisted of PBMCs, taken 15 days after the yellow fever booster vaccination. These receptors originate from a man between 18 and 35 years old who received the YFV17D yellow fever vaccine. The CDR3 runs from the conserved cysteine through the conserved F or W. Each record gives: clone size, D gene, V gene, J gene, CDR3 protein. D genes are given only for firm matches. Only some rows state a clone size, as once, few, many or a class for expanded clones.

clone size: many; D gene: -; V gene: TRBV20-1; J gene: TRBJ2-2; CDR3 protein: CSARDLGAGTGELFF
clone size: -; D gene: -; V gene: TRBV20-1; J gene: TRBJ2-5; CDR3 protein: CSARDPRGAQETQYF
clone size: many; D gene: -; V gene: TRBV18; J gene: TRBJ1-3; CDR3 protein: CASSPASPGGNTIYF
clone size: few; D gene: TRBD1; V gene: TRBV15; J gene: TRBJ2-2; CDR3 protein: CATSRRTGGFRNTGELFF
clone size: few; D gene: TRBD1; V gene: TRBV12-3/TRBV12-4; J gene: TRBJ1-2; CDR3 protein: CASSSRDRGIFGYTF
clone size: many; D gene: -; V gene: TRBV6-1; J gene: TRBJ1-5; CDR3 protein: CASSGVSNQPQHF
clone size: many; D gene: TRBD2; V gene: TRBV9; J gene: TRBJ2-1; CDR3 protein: CASSGRGARYNEQFF
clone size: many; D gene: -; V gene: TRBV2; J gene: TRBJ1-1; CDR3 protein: CASSRDIMNTEAFF
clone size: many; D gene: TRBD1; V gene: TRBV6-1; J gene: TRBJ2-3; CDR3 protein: CASSRQGPDTQYF
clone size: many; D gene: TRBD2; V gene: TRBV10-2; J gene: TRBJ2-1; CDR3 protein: CASRGTSGGAVNEQFF
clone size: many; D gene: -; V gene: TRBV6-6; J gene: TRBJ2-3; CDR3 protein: CASGGSLGPPTDTQYF
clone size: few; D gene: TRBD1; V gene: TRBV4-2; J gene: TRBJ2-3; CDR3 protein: CASTPSTGATDTQYF
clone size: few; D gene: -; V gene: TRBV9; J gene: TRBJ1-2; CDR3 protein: CASSVEVGYGYTF
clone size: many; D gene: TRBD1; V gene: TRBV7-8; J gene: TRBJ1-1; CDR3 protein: CASSLPAGGLLTEAFF
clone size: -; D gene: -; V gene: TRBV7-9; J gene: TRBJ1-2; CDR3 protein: CATGGEDYYGYTF
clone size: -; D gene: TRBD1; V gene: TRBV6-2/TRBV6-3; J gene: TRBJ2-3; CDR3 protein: CASLETGDTQYF
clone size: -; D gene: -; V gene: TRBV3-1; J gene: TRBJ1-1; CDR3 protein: CASSLRPAGAPEAFF
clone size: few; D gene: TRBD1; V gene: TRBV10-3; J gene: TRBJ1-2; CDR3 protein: CAISGTDRDYGYTF
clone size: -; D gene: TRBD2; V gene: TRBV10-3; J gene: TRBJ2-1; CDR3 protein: CAIKSVPSGGASYNEQFF
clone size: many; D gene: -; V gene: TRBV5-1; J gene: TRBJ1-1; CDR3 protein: CASSFYPTVNTEAFF
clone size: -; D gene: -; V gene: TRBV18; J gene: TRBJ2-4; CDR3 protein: CASSPDLVAKNIQYF
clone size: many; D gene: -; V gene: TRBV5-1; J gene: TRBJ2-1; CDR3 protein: CASSLYGTSLEQFF
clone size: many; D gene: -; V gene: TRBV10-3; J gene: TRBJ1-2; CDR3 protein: CAISDNRVRQNYGYTF
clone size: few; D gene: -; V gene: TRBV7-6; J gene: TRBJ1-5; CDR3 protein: CASSLEGGADQPQHF
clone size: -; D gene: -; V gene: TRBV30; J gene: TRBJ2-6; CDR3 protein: CAYLNSGANVLTF
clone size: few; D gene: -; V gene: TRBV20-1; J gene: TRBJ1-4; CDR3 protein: CSARDFGWPNEKLFF
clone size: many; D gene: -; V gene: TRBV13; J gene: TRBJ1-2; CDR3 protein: CASSPAGMSNYGYTF
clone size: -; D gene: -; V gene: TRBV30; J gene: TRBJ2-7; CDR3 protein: CAWSVTPLGYEQYF
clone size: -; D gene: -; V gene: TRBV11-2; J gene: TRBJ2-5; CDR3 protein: CASSLREARVETQYF
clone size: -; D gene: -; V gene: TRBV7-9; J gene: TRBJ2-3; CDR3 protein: CARQGTTDTQYF
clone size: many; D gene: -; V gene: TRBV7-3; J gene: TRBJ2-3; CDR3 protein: CASSFGGGLTSDTQYF
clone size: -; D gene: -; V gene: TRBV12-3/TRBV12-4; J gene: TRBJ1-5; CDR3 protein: CASSRVITQPQHF
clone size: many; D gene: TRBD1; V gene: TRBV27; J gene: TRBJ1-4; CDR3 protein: CASSPIRTGREKLFF
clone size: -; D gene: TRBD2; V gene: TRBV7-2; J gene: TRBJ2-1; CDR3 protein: CASSSLQGTSGYNEQFF
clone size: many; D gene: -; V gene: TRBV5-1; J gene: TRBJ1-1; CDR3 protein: CASSWTAWDTEAFF
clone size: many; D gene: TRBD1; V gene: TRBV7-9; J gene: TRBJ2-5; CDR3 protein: CASSSFGTGARETQYF
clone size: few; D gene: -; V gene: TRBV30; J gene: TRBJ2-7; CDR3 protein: CAWSPGYEQYF
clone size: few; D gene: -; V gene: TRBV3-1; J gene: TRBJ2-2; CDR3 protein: CASSQEGAQGTGELFF
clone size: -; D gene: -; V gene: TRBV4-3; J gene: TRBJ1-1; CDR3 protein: CASSQERGRVTLAFF
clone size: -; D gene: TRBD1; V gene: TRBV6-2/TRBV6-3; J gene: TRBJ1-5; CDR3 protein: CASSRDRDNQPQHF